This T cell receptor (beta chain) was found in a study of blood T cells in healthy people across ages. Using a J-beta primer mix together with a sample-barcoded 5' primer, a second PCR was run for roughly 6 to 12 cycles. Researchers report that a template-switch adaptor with 12 random nucleotides tagged each cDNA molecule. TCRdb called the 5' RACE reads again in MiXCR, with one record for every CDR3 protein. In the table there are approximately 790,000 distinct CDR3 sequences, approximately 59% of which are singletons. The CDR3 totals 14 residues. Germline CDR1 MNHEY, CDR2 SVGAGI. Regarding the study as a whole: Age advanced and TCR beta diversity per million T cells fell, roughly linearly. Long-lived donors exceeded aged donors in naive CD4+ cells and diversity. CMV infection status of these donors was not known.

A note on this clonotype: The antigen remains undetermined. A read error may account for a junction end that differs from germline.

Sequenced input: blood. The source is a man in his thirties or forties in good health. This chain joins TRBV6-5 and TRBJ2-3, with D possibly called TRBD1 or TRBD2 (6 bases each). The CDR3 region is CASRAGEATETQYF. The CDR3 nucleotides read TGTGCCAGCAGGGCAGGGGAGGCGACAGAGACGCAGTATTTT.